The 7 T cell receptor beta chains below all came from one sample that was sequenced in a study of OX40 agonist ivuxolimab in advanced cancers. The library was produced with the immunoSEQ multiplex PCR assay. TCRdb stores this immuneACCESS table with in-frame sequences only. Part of the clones is absent; in the studies checked, under half of the shortfall reflects unresolved V genes, and no reason is known for the rest. Across this sample there are about 89,000 clones, with approximately 91% seen only once. Clones ranked in the top ten supply over 0.65% of the sample. The sequencing here drew on CD4+ or CD8+ T cells sorted from blood, taken in a trial of the OX40 agonist ivuxolimab. All receptors come from an adult with an advanced solid tumor such as melanoma, head and neck, liver or kidney cancer.

This chain links TRBV7-2 with TRBJ2-5; D gene ambiguous. V was trimmed by 2 bases and J by 2 bases, leaving 6 bases between them. The CDR3 contains 13 residues. CDR1 is SGHTA, CDR2 FQGNSA, per germline. The CDR3, as DNA: TGTGCCAGCAGCTTATTCCGACAAGAGACCCAGTACTTC. Translation gives CASSLFRQETQYF.

The chain has TRBV10-3 and TRBJ1-2, with a tentative D call TRBD1 (6 bases). Germline V gene data show CDR1 as ENHRY and CDR2 as SYGVKD. Trimming pared 7 bases from V and 8 bases from J, leaving 17 bases between. This CDR3 contains 13 residues. The CDR3 is CAITRTGSEGYTF. The CDR3 nucleotides read TGTGCCATCACCAGAACAGGGAGCGAGGGCTACACCTTC.

This sequence joins TRBV10-3 and TRBJ2-1; 8 positions agree with TRBD1. This CDR3 comprises 15 residues. The V and J ends lost 4 bases and 6 bases, in that order; junction bases with no gene match: 8. Germline V lookup: CDR1 ENHRY, CDR2 SYGVKD. CDR3 nucleotide sequence: TGTGCCATCAGTGCCGCCGGGACAGGTGGCAATGAGCAGTTCTTC. This gives the protein CAISAAGTGGNEQFF.

The chain links TRBV7-9 to TRBJ1-2; D gene unclear. The CDR3 sequence is 14 residues long. Trimming left V 1 base short and J 0 bases short, with 6 bases between. Germline V gene data show CDR1 as SEHNR and CDR2 as FQNEAQ (reference sequence). The DNA of the CDR3 is TGTGCCAGCAGCTTAGGCGGATCTAACTATGGCTACACCTTC. Translating it yields CASSLGGSNYGYTF.

In this sample, this clone turned up once. The chain is built from TRBV6-1 and TRBJ1-6; 7 bases line up with TRBD1. The V and J ends lost 8 bases and 5 bases, in that order; junction bases with no gene match: 3. The CDR3 contains 13 residues. Germline values: CDR1 MNHNS, CDR2 SASEGT. CDR3 amino acids: CASGGGNNSPLHF. In DNA form, the CDR3 reads TGTGCCAGCGGAGGGGGCAATAATTCACCCCTCCACTTT.

This CDR3 is CASSLLGQGARGYTF. In DNA form, the CDR3 reads TGTGCCAGCAGTTTGTTGGGACAGGGGGCGCGCGGCTACACCTTC. The J gene is TRBJ1-2, the V gene TRBV27; 12 bases are a match to TRBD1. The CDR3 covers 15 residues. V was pared by 3 bases and J by 8 bases, with 7 bases of the junction left unmatched. In germline, CDR1 is MNHEY, CDR2 SMNVEV (reference sequence).

This chain connects TRBV19 to TRBJ2-7; 8 bases are a match to TRBD2. V gave up 4 bases and J gave up 2 bases; unmatched junction bases: 4. The germline gives CDR1 LNHDA, CDR2 SQIVND (reference sequence). This CDR3 has 14 amino acids. The CDR3 coding sequence is TGTGCCAGTAGTAGGACTAGCTTAACCTACGAGCAGTACTTC. Its translation is CASSRTSLTYEQYF.